Detailed here is one T cell receptor beta chain. This sample was taken from a study of T cell changes during pregnancy in multiple sclerosis. Measured with immunoSEQ multiplex PCR; TCRdb has only the in-frame clones, and not every one. The data show tens of thousands of clones, approximately 93% seen once. Trimming removed 3 bases from V and 3 bases from J; junction bases left unmatched: 15. This CDR3 is 18 amino acids long. Looked up from germline, CDR1 is SGHRS and CDR2 is YFSETQ. The chain is built from TRBV5-1 and TRBJ2-3; 8 bases are shared with TRBD2. The receptor was isolated from a female donor with multiple sclerosis, enrolled in a pregnancy study. The sequencing here drew on peripheral blood, taken in the second trimester of pregnancy. CDR3 bases: TGCGCCAGCAGCTCCGGTGGGATAGCGGGGTTTGGTACAGATACGCAGTATTTT. Translating it yields CASSSGGIAGFGTDTQYF.